This T cell receptor beta chain was identified in a study of regulatory T cells in long-lasting Graves disease. Broader study findings: Favoring TRBV28, TRBJ1-2 and TRBJ2-5 was a feature seen in persistent disease. Clonotypes that were public and shared totalled 2,500 to 3,000 in persistent patients versus about 1,000 in new patients.

This clonotype was counted many times. As yet, its antigen is unknown. Germline V gene sequence: CDR1 KGHDR, CDR2 SFDVKD. The CDR3 extends over 13 amino acids. The time point denotes: newly diagnosed GD, antithyroid drugs for less than 3 months. The TCR library was made from RNA extracted from PBMCs. Construction of the TCR beta libraries employed iRepertoire HTBI primers in conjunction with Arm-PCR of CDR3 regions. MiXCR was run by TCRdb on the multiplex PCR reads, yielding one entry per CDR3 protein. The sample carries over 200,000 distinct CDR3 sequences, around 19% recorded once. This rearrangement joins TRBV24-1 to TRBJ2-5; D not resolved. The DNA end lines up better with TRBJ2-1; the J call may be wrong. Sequenced here: peripheral blood mononuclear cells (PBMCs), sampled at new diagnosis, from a patient treated with antithyroid drugs. The clonotype was recovered from a female donor with Graves disease. CDR3 amino acids: CATSDPDWNEQFF. The CDR3 region has the DNA TGTGCCACCAGTGACCCCGACTGGAATGAGCAGTTCTTC.